Listed below are T cell receptor beta chains from one sample, sequenced in a study of blood T cell repertoires in COVID-19. Assay used: immunoSEQ multiplex PCR; TCRdb lists only in-frame clones, some missing. This table holds some 100,000 clones, 86% found once. The sample consisted of peripheral blood. All receptors derive from a human donor in a cohort sampled during active COVID-19. Both conserved end residues are part of each CDR3. Each record gives: D gene, clone size, V gene, J gene, CDR3 protein, CDR3 DNA. The D gene is left open where the match is weak. The size field is filled for only some rows; it gives once, few, many or a size class.

d_call: NA
clone_size: few
v_call: TRBV6-6
j_call: TRBJ1-3
cdr3_aa: CASSYGSSGNTIYF
cdr3_nt: TGTGCCAGCAGTTACGGGAGCTCTGGAAACACCATATATTTT

d_call: NA
clone_size: NA
v_call: TRBV18
j_call: TRBJ1-1
cdr3_aa: CASSPANTEAFF
cdr3_nt: TGTGCCAGCTCACCGGCCAACACTGAAGCTTTCTTT

d_call: NA
clone_size: NA
v_call: TRBV27
j_call: TRBJ1-2
cdr3_aa: CASSPDRRFGYTF
cdr3_nt: TGTGCCAGCAGTCCCGACAGGAGGTTTGGCTACACCTTC

d_call: NA
clone_size: NA
v_call: TRBV10-3
j_call: TRBJ1-4
cdr3_aa: CAISEGQTNEKLFF
cdr3_nt: TGTGCCATCAGTGAGGGACAGACTAATGAAAAACTGTTTTTT

d_call: TRBD2
clone_size: NA
v_call: TRBV9
j_call: TRBJ2-1
cdr3_aa: CASSISGSSYNEQFF
cdr3_nt: TGTGCCAGCAGCATAAGCGGGAGTTCCTACAATGAGCAGTTCTTC

d_call: NA
clone_size: NA
v_call: TRBV2
j_call: TRBJ2-6
cdr3_aa: CASSEASVLTF
cdr3_nt: TGTGCCAGCAGTGAAGCGAGCGTCCTGACTTTC

d_call: TRBD2
clone_size: NA
v_call: TRBV7-6
j_call: TRBJ2-6
cdr3_aa: CASSPLATGANVLTF
cdr3_nt: TGTGCCAGCAGCCCACTAGCGACTGGGGCCAACGTCCTGACTTTC

d_call: TRBD1
clone_size: once
v_call: TRBV5-1
j_call: TRBJ1-6
cdr3_aa: CASSPSPGTGESPLHF
cdr3_nt: TGCGCCAGCAGCCCCTCCCCCGGGACAGGTGAATCACCCCTCCACTTT

d_call: NA
clone_size: few
v_call: TRBV7-9
j_call: TRBJ1-3
cdr3_aa: CASSRDGAGNTIYF
cdr3_nt: TGTGCCAGCAGCCGCGACGGAGCTGGAAACACCATATATTTT

d_call: NA
clone_size: NA
v_call: TRBV3-1/TRBV3-2
j_call: TRBJ1-2
cdr3_aa: CASSPTREDGYTF
cdr3_nt: TGTGCCAGCAGCCCGACCAGGGAGGATGGCTACACCTTC

d_call: TRBD2
clone_size: NA
v_call: TRBV6-2/TRBV6-3
j_call: TRBJ2-3
cdr3_aa: CASSYSSSGGDTQYF
cdr3_nt: TGTGCCAGCAGTTACTCAAGTAGCGGGGGGGATACGCAGTATTTT

d_call: NA
clone_size: NA
v_call: TRBV11-2
j_call: TRBJ2-5
cdr3_aa: CASSLWRGETQYF
cdr3_nt: TGTGCCAGCAGCTTATGGAGGGGAGAGACCCAGTACTTC

d_call: NA
clone_size: NA
v_call: TRBV7-2
j_call: TRBJ1-6
cdr3_aa: CASSFRNGVSPLHF
cdr3_nt: TGTGCCAGCAGCTTCCGCAACGGGGTTTCACCCCTCCACTTT

d_call: NA
clone_size: NA
v_call: TRBV15
j_call: TRBJ2-3
cdr3_aa: CATSRDRSPDTQYF
cdr3_nt: TGTGCCACCAGCAGAGATCGTTCCCCAGATACGCAGTATTTT

d_call: TRBD2
clone_size: NA
v_call: TRBV24-1
j_call: TRBJ2-1
cdr3_aa: CATTRTSGLQGEQFF
cdr3_nt: TGTGCCACCACACGGACTAGCGGCCTACAGGGTGAGCAGTTCTTC

d_call: NA
clone_size: NA
v_call: TRBV11-1
j_call: TRBJ1-2
cdr3_aa: CASSEDSLRGYTF
cdr3_nt: TGTGCCAGCAGCGAGGACAGTCTGCGGGGCTACACCTTC

d_call: NA
clone_size: NA
v_call: TRBV4-1
j_call: TRBJ2-5
cdr3_aa: CASSRFQGRETQYF
cdr3_nt: TGCGCCAGCAGCCGATTCCAGGGCAGAGAGACCCAGTACTTC

d_call: TRBD1
clone_size: NA
v_call: TRBV29-1
j_call: TRBJ1-4
cdr3_aa: CSVGTGGNEKLFF
cdr3_nt: TGCAGCGTGGGGACAGGAGGGAATGAAAAACTGTTTTTT

d_call: NA
clone_size: NA
v_call: TRBV11-2
j_call: TRBJ2-3
cdr3_aa: CASSLEIGRGRKDTQYF
cdr3_nt: TGTGCCAGCAGCTTAGAAATCGGTAGAGGGAGGAAAGATACGCAGTATTTT

d_call: NA
clone_size: NA
v_call: TRBV19
j_call: TRBJ2-3
cdr3_aa: CASSMGWTGTDTQYF
cdr3_nt: TGTGCCAGTAGTATGGGGTGGACTGGCACAGATACGCAGTATTTT

d_call: TRBD1
clone_size: few
v_call: TRBV2
j_call: TRBJ2-7
cdr3_aa: CASRGTGGPYEQYF
cdr3_nt: TGTGCCAGCAGGGGGACAGGGGGTCCCTACGAGCAGTACTTC

d_call: NA
clone_size: NA
v_call: TRBV5-1
j_call: TRBJ2-2
cdr3_aa: CASENGVNTGELFF
cdr3_nt: TGCGCCAGCGAAAACGGGGTGAACACCGGGGAGCTGTTTTTT

d_call: NA
clone_size: few
v_call: TRBV30
j_call: TRBJ2-7
cdr3_aa: CAWRQDSGYEQYF
cdr3_nt: TGTGCCTGGAGGCAGGATAGCGGCTACGAGCAGTACTTC

d_call: NA
clone_size: NA
v_call: TRBV20-1
j_call: TRBJ1-5
cdr3_aa: CSASAGVGSNQPQHF
cdr3_nt: TGCAGTGCTAGTGCAGGGGTTGGCAGCAATCAGCCCCAGCATTTT

d_call: TRBD1
clone_size: NA
v_call: TRBV5-1
j_call: TRBJ2-3
cdr3_aa: CASSLGQGPDTQYF
cdr3_nt: TGCGCCAGCAGCCTCGGACAGGGGCCAGATACGCAGTATTTT

d_call: TRBD2
clone_size: NA
v_call: TRBV11-2
j_call: TRBJ2-5
cdr3_aa: CASSRGLAESQYF
cdr3_nt: TGTGCCAGCAGCCGTGGACTAGCGGAATCCCAGTACTTC

d_call: TRBD1
clone_size: NA
v_call: TRBV10-3
j_call: TRBJ1-2
cdr3_aa: CAISEGTGDGYTF
cdr3_nt: TGTGCCATCAGCGAAGGGACAGGGGATGGCTACACCTTC

d_call: TRBD1
clone_size: NA
v_call: TRBV6-5
j_call: TRBJ1-1
cdr3_aa: CASTLQGKAFF
cdr3_nt: TGTGCCAGCACCCTACAGGGGAAAGCTTTCTTT

d_call: NA
clone_size: NA
v_call: TRBV12-3/TRBV12-4
j_call: TRBJ2-5
cdr3_aa: CASSYTRAYGPYF
cdr3_nt: TGTGCCAGCAGTTACACGCGGGCTTACGGCCCGTACTTC

d_call: TRBD2
clone_size: NA
v_call: TRBV6-2/TRBV6-3
j_call: TRBJ2-2
cdr3_aa: CASSPGGFNTGELFF
cdr3_nt: TGTGCCAGCAGCCCGGGAGGATTTAACACCGGGGAGCTGTTTTTT

d_call: NA
clone_size: NA
v_call: TRBV6-4
j_call: TRBJ2-3
cdr3_aa: CASTAGGTDGTDTQYF
cdr3_nt: TGTGCCAGCACAGCAGGGGGGACAGACGGCACAGATACGCAGTATTTT

d_call: TRBD2
clone_size: NA
v_call: TRBV18
j_call: TRBJ2-5
cdr3_aa: CASSPLGSGRAGETQYF
cdr3_nt: TGTGCCAGCTCACCACTTGGTAGCGGGAGGGCCGGAGAGACCCAGTACTTC

d_call: TRBD1
clone_size: NA
v_call: TRBV15
j_call: TRBJ1-1
cdr3_aa: CATSREKGANTEAFF
cdr3_nt: TGTGCCACCAGCAGAGAAAAGGGGGCGAACACTGAAGCTTTCTTT

d_call: TRBD2
clone_size: NA
v_call: TRBV5-1
j_call: TRBJ2-1
cdr3_aa: CASSLVSGIANEQFF
cdr3_nt: TGCGCCAGCAGCTTGGTTAGCGGGATCGCAAATGAGCAGTTCTTC

d_call: NA
clone_size: NA
v_call: TRBV4-3
j_call: TRBJ1-2
cdr3_aa: CASSQDMRGNAYGYTF
cdr3_nt: TGCGCCAGCAGCCAAGATATGCGGGGCAACGCCTATGGCTACACCTTC

d_call: TRBD1
clone_size: NA
v_call: TRBV19
j_call: TRBJ2-7
cdr3_aa: CASGQGWYEQYF
cdr3_nt: TGTGCCAGTGGACAGGGATGGTACGAGCAGTACTTC

d_call: NA
clone_size: NA
v_call: TRBV4-3
j_call: TRBJ1-4
cdr3_aa: CASSQDSRGNEKLFF
cdr3_nt: TGCGCCAGCAGCCAAGATTCCAGGGGTAATGAAAAACTGTTTTTT